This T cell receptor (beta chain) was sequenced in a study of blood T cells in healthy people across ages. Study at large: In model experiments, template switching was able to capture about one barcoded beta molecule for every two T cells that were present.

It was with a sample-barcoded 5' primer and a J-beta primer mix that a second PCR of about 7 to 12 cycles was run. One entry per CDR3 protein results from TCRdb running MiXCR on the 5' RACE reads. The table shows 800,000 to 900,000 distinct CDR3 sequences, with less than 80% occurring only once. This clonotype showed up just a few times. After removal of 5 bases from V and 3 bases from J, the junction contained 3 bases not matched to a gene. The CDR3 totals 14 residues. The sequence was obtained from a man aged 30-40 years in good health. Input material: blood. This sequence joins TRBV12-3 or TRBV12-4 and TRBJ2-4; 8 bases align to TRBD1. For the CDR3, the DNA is TGTGCCAGCAGTCAAGACAGGGGCAAAAACATTCAGTACTTC. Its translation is CASSQDRGKNIQYF.